The 27 T cell receptor beta chains below were found in one sample sequenced in a study of CD8 T cells in ankylosing spondylitis. Whole-study findings and limits: Blood of patients with ankylosing spondylitis appeared to be characterized by a TCR beta motif of several highly homologous variants.

TCRdb re-called the 5' RACE reads through MiXCR, storing one row per CDR3 protein. The table lists about 840,000 distinct CDR3 sequences, 10% to 15% of them singletons. Antigens of these TCRs are unknown. The sample consisted of blood, either unsorted or a sorted T cell fraction (not recorded which). All receptors come from a male donor with ankylosing spondylitis.

The sample holds a few counts of this clonotype. This chain joins TRBV7-2 and TRBJ2-1, with 8 bases lining up with TRBD2. Trimming took 0 bases from V and 10 from J; bases not matched to a gene: 5. CDR1 and CDR2 (germline): SGHTA, FQGNSA. The CDR3 is 14 residues long. The CDR3 nucleotides are TGTGCCAGCAGCTTAGCTTGGCGGGAGGCAGAGCAGTTCTTC. This codes for CASSLAWREAEQFF.

This clonotype showed up just a few times. This chain uses TRBV20-1 with TRBJ1-1; D not resolved. V lost 1 base and J lost 4, with 13 bases in between. CDR3 length equals 14 residues. Per the germline V gene, CDR1 is DFQATT and CDR2 is SNEGSKA (reference sequence). The CDR3 DNA sequence: TGCAGTGCTAGAGTACTGGCCTTGGGCACTGAAGCTTTCTTT. Encoded protein: CSARVLALGTEAFF.

This clonotype was seen only a few times. The V and J genes are TRBV5-1 and TRBJ2-1, with 7 bases fitting TRBD2. Germline values: CDR1 SGHRS, CDR2 YFSETQ. The V gene end was trimmed by 3 bases and the J gene end by 5 bases; junction bases not matched to a gene: 8. The CDR3 runs to 15 residues. CDR3 bases: TGCGCCAGCAGCTCCTTAGGGACTACAAACAATGAGCAGTTCTTC. This codes for CASSSLGTTNNEQFF. Using reference TRBV5-1 and TRBJ2-1 for the parts outside the CDR3, the full variable domain is KAGVTQTPRYLIKTRGQQVTLSCSPISGHRSVSWYQQTPGQGLQFLFEYFSETQRNKGNFPGRFSGRQFSNSRSEMNVSTLELGDSALYLCASSSLGTTNNEQFFGPGTRLTVL.

The CDR3 DNA reads TGTGCCAGCAGCCGTCTTAGCGGGGGTTTCAATGAGCAGTTCTTC. Translating it yields CASSRLSGGFNEQFF. This sequence joins TRBV11-2 and TRBJ2-1; TRBD2 aligns across 9 bases. Trimming at V came to 5 bases and at J to 6 bases, leaving 8 bases not matched to a gene. The germline V gene has CDR1 SGHAT and CDR2 FQNNGV. The CDR3 loop spans 15 amino acids.

The CDR3 DNA reads TGTGCCACCACGGCTCGGAACGGGGGAGAGACCCAGTACTTC. Its translation: CATTARNGGETQYF. The chain carries TRBV15 and TRBJ2-5, with D perhaps matching TRBD2 (6 bases). Germline CDR1 is LNHNV and CDR2 is YYDKDF (reference sequence). V dropped 7 bases and J dropped 4 bases, with 16 bases sitting between them. This CDR3 has 14 amino acids.

The chain is built from TRBV6-1 and TRBJ1-4; D not certain. CDR1 and CDR2 (germline): MNHNS, SASEGT. The CDR3 length is 14 residues. V lost 0 bases, J lost 4 bases, and 6 bases lay in between. CDR3 nucleotide sequence: TGTGCCAGCAGTGAAGCGACGTTTAATGAAAAACTGTTTTTT. Its translation is CASSEATFNEKLFF.

The V and J genes are TRBV20-1 and TRBJ2-3, with D possibly being TRBD1 (6 bases). The germline CDR1 and CDR2 sequences are DFQATT and SNEGSKA (reference sequence). This CDR3 has 14 residues. Trimming removed 6 bases from V and 2 bases from J, with 15 bases in between. CDR3 loop: CSASVGGFTDTQYF. The CDR3 bases are TGCAGTGCCAGCGTAGGGGGATTCACAGATACGCAGTATTTT.

This clonotype was counted many times. The chain carries TRBV7-2 and TRBJ1-4; unclear D gene. Germline V gene data show CDR1 as SGHTA and CDR2 as FQGNSA. Trimming removed 6 bases at V and 8 bases at J, with 13 bases between. This CDR3 region has 13 residues. CDR3: CASRRTVLEKLFF. In DNA form, the CDR3 reads TGTGCCAGCAGAAGGACGGTGCTCGAAAAACTGTTTTTT.

This clonotype was recorded at least ten times. V is TRBV5-1 and J is TRBJ2-1, with TRBD2 identical over 7 bases. Germline lookup yields CDR1 SGHRS and CDR2 YFSETQ. V lost 1 base, J lost 0 bases, and 1 base stayed unmatched. The CDR3 runs 15 residues. The CDR3: CASSLQRGSYNEQFF. As DNA, the CDR3 is TGCGCCAGCAGCTTGCAGCGGGGCTCCTACAATGAGCAGTTCTTC.

The rearrangement uses TRBV20-1 and TRBJ2-1, with D perhaps matching TRBD2 (6 bases). The germline V gene has CDR1 DFQATT and CDR2 SNEGSKA (reference sequence). This CDR3 region has 16 residues. V lost 0 bases, J lost 2 bases, and 14 bases lay in between. This CDR3 reads CSARDRVSGTYNEQFF. CDR3 in DNA: TGCAGTGCTAGAGATCGGGTTAGCGGTACCTACAATGAGCAGTTCTTC.

This clonotype occurred a few times. The gene calls are TRBV5-1 and TRBJ1-2; D call uncertain. With 4 bases removed from V and 4 bases from J, the gap between germline ends came to 8 bases. CDR1 and CDR2 from the germline V gene are SGHRS and YFSETQ. The CDR3 is made up of 12 amino acids. CDR3 in amino acids: CASSPTSYGYTF. The CDR3 region has the DNA TGCGCCAGCAGCCCAACCAGCTATGGCTACACCTTC.

CDR3 sequence reads: CATGQSDTQYF. As DNA, the CDR3 is TGTGCCACGGGACAGTCTGATACGCAGTATTTT. V usage is TRBV12-3 or TRBV12-4 and J usage is TRBJ2-3, with 7 bases that match TRBD1. The CDR3 totals 11 residues. The J segment lost 6 bases and the V segment lost 10 bases, leaving 4 bases of the junction unmatched.

This clonotype occurred many times. The V and J genes are TRBV20-1 and TRBJ1-6; D is possibly TRBD1 (5 bases). V gave up 1 base and J gave up 9 bases, with 10 bases separating them. The CDR3 is 13 residues long. Germline values: CDR1 DFQATT, CDR2 SNEGSKA (reference sequence). The CDR3 region is CSARAGFSSPLHF. In DNA form, the CDR3 reads TGCAGTGCTAGAGCAGGGTTTAGTTCACCCCTCCACTTT.

This clonotype was observed many times. The rearrangement joins TRBV20-1 to TRBJ1-5; D call uncertain. CDR3 length equals 15 residues. Germline V gene sequence: CDR1 DFQATT, CDR2 SNEGSKA (reference sequence). Trimming pared 0 bases from V and 0 bases from J, leaving 9 bases between. The CDR3 bases are TGCAGTGCTAGAGATCGACCTAATAGCAATCAGCCCCAGCATTTT. As protein: CSARDRPNSNQPQHF.

This clonotype turned up a few times. The chain couples TRBV7-2 to TRBJ2-7, with D possibly being TRBD2 (5 bases). Germline loops: CDR1 SGHTA, CDR2 FQGNSA. CDR3 length: 15 amino acids. Trimming removed 0 bases at V and 0 bases at J, with 9 bases between. In nucleotides, the CDR3 is TGTGCCAGCAGCTTAGCCCTAGCTCCCTCCTACGAGCAGTACTTC. Translation gives CASSLALAPSYEQYF.

This chain joins TRBV7-9 and TRBJ2-1, with 8 bases that match TRBD1. J lost 8 bases, V lost 1 base, and 7 bases had no gene match. Germline lookup yields CDR1 SEHNR and CDR2 FQNEAQ (reference sequence). The CDR3 loop spans 15 amino acids. The CDR3, as DNA: TGTGCCAGCAGCTTAGACAGGGGGTCGTTTCATGAGCAGTTCTTC. Its translation is CASSLDRGSFHEQFF.

This clonotype was counted many times. This chain joins TRBV4-1 and TRBJ1-2; 7 bases agree with TRBD1. Per germline, CDR1 MGHRA and CDR2 YSYEKL. Germline trimming cut 4 bases from V and 8 bases from J; bases unmatched to any gene: 10. CDR3 size: 14 residues. CDR3: CASSLLTGAGGYTF. The CDR3 coding sequence is TGCGCCAGCAGCCTCCTAACAGGGGCGGGCGGCTACACCTTC.

This clonotype was seen only a few times. For the CDR3, the DNA is TGCGCCAGCAGCTCCCCCGGGGAAGGGGGAGGTGAAAAACTGTTTTTT. Its translation: CASSSPGEGGGEKLFF. The chain employs TRBV5-1 and TRBJ1-4; possibly TRBD1 for D (6 bases). Germline CDR1 SGHRS, CDR2 YFSETQ. The CDR3 has 16 residues. V dropped 3 bases and J dropped 7 bases, with 19 bases sitting between them. Filled out from reference TRBV5-1 and TRBJ1-4, the complete variable domain reads KAGVTQTPRYLIKTRGQQVTLSCSPISGHRSVSWYQQTPGQGLQFLFEYFSETQRNKGNFPGRFSGRQFSNSRSEMNVSTLELGDSALYLCASSSPGEGGGEKLFFGSGTQLSVL.

V is TRBV7-2 and J is TRBJ2-4; TRBD2 matches at 8 bases. CDR3 length: 17 amino acids. Germline V gene sequence: CDR1 SGHTA, CDR2 FQGNSA. V was pared by 6 bases and J by 0 bases, with 10 bases of the junction left unmatched. CDR3 coding DNA: TGTGCCAGCAGACCACGGACTAGCCGCGAAGCCAAAAACATTCAGTACTTC. Translated, it gives CASRPRTSREAKNIQYF.

The CDR3 sequence is CASSFGLATQETQYF. The CDR3 coding sequence is TGTGCCAGCAGCTTCGGACTAGCGACCCAAGAGACCCAGTACTTC. The chain joins TRBV11-2 to TRBJ2-5, with TRBD2 identical over 9 bases. From germline, CDR1 is SGHAT and CDR2 FQNNGV. The CDR3 consists of 15 residues. V lost 3 bases and J lost 1; bases outside the gene matches: 3.

This clonotype occurred many times. The gene calls are TRBV29-1 and TRBJ2-3; D could derive from TRBD1 or TRBD2 (6 bases each). V was pared by 4 bases and J by 3 bases, with 17 bases between. CDR1 SQVTM and CDR2 ANQGSEA come from the germline V gene. The CDR3 totals 15 residues. CDR3 nucleotides: TGCAGCGTTGTACGCTCCGGGGGCTGGACAGATACGCAGTATTTT. Amino acid sequence: CSVVRSGGWTDTQYF.

The J gene is TRBJ2-7, the V gene TRBV7-9; 11 bases are a match to TRBD1. Germline lookup yields CDR1 SEHNR and CDR2 FQNEAQ (reference sequence). The CDR3 has 15 amino acids. Trimming cost V 5 bases and J 2 bases; bases outside gene matches: 5. CDR3 region: CASSGTGGLTYEQYF. The CDR3 DNA reads TGTGCCAGCAGCGGGACAGGGGGGCTGACCTACGAGCAGTACTTC.

This clonotype was found a few times. V usage is TRBV9 and J usage is TRBJ2-7; TRBD2 matches at 12 bases. The CDR3 totals 18 residues. V dropped 0 bases and J dropped 7; count of bases not matched to a gene: 14. The germline V gene has CDR1 SGDLS and CDR2 YYNGEE. DNA of the CDR3: TGTGCCAGCAGCGTAGTCCCCAGCCTAGCGGGAGGGCCGATAGAGCAGTACTTC. It specifies CASSVVPSLAGGPIEQYF.

The rearrangement links TRBV7-6 to TRBJ2-1; no firm D call. The length of the CDR3 is 14 residues. With 4 bases removed from V and 4 bases from J, the gap between germline ends came to 11 bases. The germline V gene has CDR1 SGHVS and CDR2 FNYEAQ. The DNA for the CDR3 is TGTGCCAGCAGCTCCGACTCGAGATACAATGAGCAGTTCTTC. Its protein product is CASSSDSRYNEQFF.

This chain uses TRBV20-1 with TRBJ2-1; D unclear. Trimming took off 7 bases at V and 0 bases at J, with 19 bases between the two ends. The germline V gene has CDR1 DFQATT and CDR2 SNEGSKA (reference sequence). The CDR3 is 16 residues long. CDR3 coding DNA: TGCAGTGTTCCGCCCTGGACGGGTCGCTCCTACAATGAGCAGTTCTTC. It encodes CSVPPWTGRSYNEQFF.

V usage is TRBV20-1 and J usage is TRBJ1-5, with D hard to call. The germline gives CDR1 DFQATT, CDR2 SNEGSKA (reference sequence). Trimming took 3 bases from V and 0 from J, leaving 18 bases between them. The CDR3 has 17 residues. CDR3 in DNA: TGCAGTGCTAGTGTGGGTCAGTCGCTTTATAGCAATCAGCCCCAGCATTTT. It specifies CSASVGQSLYSNQPQHF.

The chain employs TRBV7-2 and TRBJ2-5, with TRBD1 as a possible D gene (7 bases). Between the trimmed V and J ends, which lost 3 bases and 5 bases, there was a span of 16 bases. Looked up from germline, CDR1 is SGHTA and CDR2 is FQGNSA. This CDR3 is 15 amino acids long. Here the CDR3 reads CASSLGGGGEETQYF. The CDR3 bases are TGTGCCAGCAGCTTGGGCGGAGGGGGCGAGGAGACCCAGTACTTC. Full variable domain (outside the CDR3, taken from reference TRBV7-2 and TRBJ2-5): GAGVSQSPSNKVTEKGKDVELRCDPISGHTALYWYRQSLGQGLEFLIYFQGNSAPDKSGLPSDRFSAERTGGSVSTLTIQRTQQEDSAVYLCASSLGGGGEETQYFGPGTRLLVL.